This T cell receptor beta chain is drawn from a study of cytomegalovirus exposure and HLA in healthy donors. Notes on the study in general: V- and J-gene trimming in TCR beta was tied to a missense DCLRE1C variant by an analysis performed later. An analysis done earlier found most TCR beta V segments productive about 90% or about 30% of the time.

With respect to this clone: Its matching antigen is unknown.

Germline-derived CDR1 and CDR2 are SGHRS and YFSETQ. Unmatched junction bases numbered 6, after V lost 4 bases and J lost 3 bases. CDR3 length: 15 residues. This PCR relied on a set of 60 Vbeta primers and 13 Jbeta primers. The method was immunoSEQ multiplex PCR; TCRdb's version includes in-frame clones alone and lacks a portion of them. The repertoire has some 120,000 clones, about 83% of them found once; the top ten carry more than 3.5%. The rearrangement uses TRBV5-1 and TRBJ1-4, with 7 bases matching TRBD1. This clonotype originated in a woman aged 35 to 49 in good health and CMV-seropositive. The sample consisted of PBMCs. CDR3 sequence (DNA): TGCGCCAGCAGCCCGGGGGACAGTGCTAATGAAAAACTGTTTTTT. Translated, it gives CASSPGDSANEKLFF.